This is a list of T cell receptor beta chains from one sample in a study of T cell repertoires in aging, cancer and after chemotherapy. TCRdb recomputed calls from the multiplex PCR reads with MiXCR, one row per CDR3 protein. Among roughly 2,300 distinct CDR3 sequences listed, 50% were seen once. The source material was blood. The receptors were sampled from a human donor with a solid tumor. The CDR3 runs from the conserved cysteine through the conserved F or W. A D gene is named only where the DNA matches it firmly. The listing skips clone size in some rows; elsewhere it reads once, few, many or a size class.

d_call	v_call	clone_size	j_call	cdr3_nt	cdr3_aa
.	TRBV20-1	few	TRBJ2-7	TGCAGTGGAGCTCGAAACTACGAGCAGTACTTC	CSGARNYEQYF
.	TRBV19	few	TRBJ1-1	TGTGCCAGTAGTATACGGACAGTCGCGAACACTGAAGCTTTCTTT	CASSIRTVANTEAFF
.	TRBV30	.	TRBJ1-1	TGTGCCTGGAGTGGCCTCCTTCCCGGGACGGCAGCTTTCTTT	CAWSGLLPGTAAFF
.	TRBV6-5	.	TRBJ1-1	TGTGCCAGCAGGACGGTGGACACTGAAGCTTTCTTT	CASRTVDTEAFF
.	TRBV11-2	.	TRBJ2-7	TGTGCCAGCAGCACCTTCGGGACCGAGAGAGAGCAGTACTTC	CASSTFGTEREQYF
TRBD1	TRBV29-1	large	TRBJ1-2	TGCAGCGTTGAAGGGGACAGATACTATGGCTACACCTTC	CSVEGDRYYGYTF
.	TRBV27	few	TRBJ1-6	TGTGCCAGTAAATTCAGCTCCTATAATTCACCCCTCCACTTT	CASKFSSYNSPLHF
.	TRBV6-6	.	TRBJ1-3	TGTGCCAGCACTCGGGGCACTGGAAACACCATATATTTT	CASTRGTGNTIYF
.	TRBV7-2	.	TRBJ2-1	TGTGCCAGCAGCTTAGAGTCTTGGGGGAATGAGCAGTTCTTC	CASSLESWGNEQFF
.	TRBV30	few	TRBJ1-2	TGTGCCTGGGGGGGGACTAACTATGGCTACACCTTC	CAWGGTNYGYTF
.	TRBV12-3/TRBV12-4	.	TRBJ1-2	TGTGCCAGCAGTTTCCAGGGCTACTATGGCTACACCTTC	CASSFQGYYGYTF
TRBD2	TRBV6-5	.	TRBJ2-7	TGTGCCAGCACGTCCGGGACTAGCGACCACGAGCAGTACTTC	CASTSGTSDHEQYF
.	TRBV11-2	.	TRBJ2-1	TGTGCCGTTCCGAGAGGAAGCTCCTACAATGAGCAGTTCTTC	CAVPRGSSYNEQFF
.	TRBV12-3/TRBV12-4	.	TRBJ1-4	TGTGCCAGCAGTTACCAGGGATTTGATGAAAAACTGTTTTTT	CASSYQGFDEKLFF
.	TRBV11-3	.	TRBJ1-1	TGTGCCAGCAGCCCCCGGGGCGGGAGTGAAGCTTTCTTT	CASSPRGGSEAFF
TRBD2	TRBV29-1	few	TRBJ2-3	TGCAGCGTTGTACTAGCGGGGCCAAGCACAGATACGCAGTATTTT	CSVVLAGPSTDTQYF
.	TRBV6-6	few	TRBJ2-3	TGTGCCAGCAGCCTTCCGGGACGTCTCACAGATACGCAGTATTTT	CASSLPGRLTDTQYF
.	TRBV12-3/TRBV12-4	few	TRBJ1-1	TGTGCCAGCTCCTGGACGGGGGACTCTGAAGCTTTCTTT	CASSWTGDSEAFF
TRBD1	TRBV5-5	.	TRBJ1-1	TGTGCCAGCAGCTTGGCGTCGGGACAGGCGACTGAAGCTTTCTTT	CASSLASGQATEAFF